A selection of T cell receptor beta chains follows, all from one sample in a study of T cell responses to AZD1222 COVID-19 vaccine. The protocol was immunoSEQ multiplex PCR, while the TCRdb copy is restricted to in-frame clones and leaves out a portion. The table shows about 100,000 clones, with around 90% occurring only once. Sample: peripheral blood, taken on day 0 of AZD1222 vaccination. These receptors were obtained from an adult in good health. CDR3s include the opening cysteine and the closing phenylalanine or tryptophan. The order of the fields is CDR3 length, clone size, D gene, J gene, V gene, CDR3 DNA, CDR3 protein. The D gene is left open where the match is weak. Only some rows state a clone size, as once, few, many or a class for expanded clones.

11 - - TRBJ2-7 TRBV20-1 TGCAGTGCTAGAGTCGGCTACGAGCAGTACTTC CSARVGYEQYF
14 - - TRBJ2-5 TRBV28 TGTGCCAGCAGTCCGCCGGGATCCCAAGAGACCCAGTACTTC CASSPPGSQETQYF
17 once TRBD1 TRBJ2-7 TRBV5-1 TGCGCCAGCAGCGACGGGCCCTCCGGGACAGGGAATGGCGAGCAGTACTTC CASSDGPSGTGNGEQYF
14 - TRBD1 TRBJ2-7 TRBV6-5 TGTGCCAGCAGGCAGGGACAGGGGACCTACGAGCAGTACTTC CASRQGQGTYEQYF
15 - - TRBJ2-5 TRBV27 TGTGCCAGCACCGAAACCTCAGGGAGCCAAGAGACCCAGTACTTC CASTETSGSQETQYF
13 - - TRBJ1-2 TRBV6-5 TGTGCCAGCAGTTACTTTTCCCGCTATGGCTACACCTTC CASSYFSRYGYTF
13 - - TRBJ1-3 TRBV29-1 TGCAGCGTGAGCAGTAGCTCTGGAAACACCATATATTTT CSVSSSSGNTIYF
14 - - TRBJ1-1 TRBV19 TGTGCCAGTAGTGCCTTACAGGGCGGGACTGAAGCTTTCTTT CASSALQGGTEAFF
15 - TRBD1 TRBJ1-6 TRBV27 TGTGCCAGCAGACAAGGGGGCGCATGGAATTCACCCCTCCACTTT CASRQGGAWNSPLHF
15 - - TRBJ2-7 TRBV14 TGTGCCAGCAGCCAAATCCCCGGGACCGCTTACGAGCAGTACTTC CASSQIPGTAYEQYF
15 - - TRBJ1-5 TRBV19 TGTGCCAGTAGTATCGCGGTTGGGGGCAATCAGCCCCAGCATTTT CASSIAVGGNQPQHF
14 - - TRBJ2-1 TRBV7-3 TGTGCCAGCAGCCCCACGAACTCGCAAGGCGAGCAGTTCTTC CASSPTNSQGEQFF
17 - TRBD2 TRBJ2-5 TRBV11-2 TGTGCCAGCAGCTTGGGAGCTAGCGGGGGGGCCGGAGAGACCCAGTACTTC CASSLGASGGAGETQYF
13 - - TRBJ1-2 TRBV7-2 TGTGCCAGCAGCCCCGGAGCGGCGACGGGCTACACCTTC CASSPGAATGYTF
16 - - TRBJ2-2 TRBV5-4 TGTGCCAGCAGCTTGCCGGGGGATATCCAAGGCGGGGAGCTGTTTTTT CASSLPGDIQGGELFF
17 - TRBD1 TRBJ1-5 TRBV30 TGTGCCTGGAGTGACCCATCTTTCCGGGACAGGGGCCAGCCCCAGCATTTT CAWSDPSFRDRGQPQHF
13 - - TRBJ1-6 TRBV24-1 TGTGCCACCAGTGAAGGTACGAATTCACCCCTCCACTTT CATSEGTNSPLHF
15 - - TRBJ1-5 TRBV3-1/TRBV3-2 TGTGCCAGCAGCCAAACTTTGGGGCAGCGTCAGCCCCAGCATTTT CASSQTLGQRQPQHF
14 once TRBD1 TRBJ1-1 TRBV3-1/TRBV3-2 TGTGCCAGCAGCCAAGGACAGGGGGAATCTGAAGCTTTCTTT CASSQGQGESEAFF
17 - TRBD1 TRBJ2-3 TRBV3-1/TRBV3-2 TGTGCCAGCAGCCCAGGGACAGGAGTGGGGGTCACAGATACGCAGTATTTT CASSPGTGVGVTDTQYF
15 - TRBD2 TRBJ2-1 TRBV7-2 TGTGCCAGCAGTCCCAGCGGGAATGTGATCAATGAGCAGTTCTTC CASSPSGNVINEQFF
11 once - TRBJ1-5 TRBV5-5 TGTGCCAGCAGCTTGCATCAGCCCCAGCATTTT CASSLHQPQHF
16 - TRBD2 TRBJ2-7 TRBV6-2/TRBV6-3 TGTGCCAGCAGTTATGTCATAGCGGGCTCGACCTACGAGCAGTACTTC CASSYVIAGSTYEQYF
14 - - TRBJ1-4 TRBV9 TGTGCCAGCAGCGTAGTCCCGTGGGCTGAAAAACTGTTTTTT CASSVVPWAEKLFF
18 once TRBD1 TRBJ1-5 TRBV6-4 TGTGCCAGCGTCAGGACAGGGGCCTACCCATATAGCAATCAGCCCCAGCATTTT CASVRTGAYPYSNQPQHF
17 - TRBD1 TRBJ2-4 TRBV24-1 TGTGCCACCAGTGAAGGACAGGGAAACGGGGCCAAAAACATTCAGTACTTC CATSEGQGNGAKNIQYF
15 - - TRBJ1-1 TRBV27 TGTGCCAGCAGTTTAGTGGGGGCGGGGAACACTGAAGCTTTCTTT CASSLVGAGNTEAFF
16 - TRBD2 TRBJ2-2 TRBV29-1 TGCAGCGTTGAAGATCATGGGACTAGCGCAACCGGGGAGCTGTTTTTT CSVEDHGTSATGELFF
13 - - TRBJ1-1 TRBV25-1 TGTGCCAGCAGTGAATGGGGCAGAGCTGAAGCTTTCTTT CASSEWGRAEAFF
15 - - TRBJ1-2 TRBV6-2/TRBV6-3 TGTGCCAGCAGTTACCCGGGGTATTCTAACTATGGCTACACCTTC CASSYPGYSNYGYTF
12 - - TRBJ2-4 TRBV24-1 TGTGCCACCAGTGAGATTCAGGGGATTCAGTACTTC CATSEIQGIQYF
15 - - TRBJ1-3 TRBV6-1 TGTGCCAGCAGTGACGTGAGGGTTTCTGGAAACACCATATATTTT CASSDVRVSGNTIYF
16 once - TRBJ1-1 TRBV15 TGTGCCACCAGCAGAGATACGCAGGGCTGGGGGGCTGAAGCTTTCTTT CATSRDTQGWGAEAFF
16 once - TRBJ1-5 TRBV27 TGTGCCAGCAGTTTATTCGCGACAGATATCATCCAGCCCCAGCATTTT CASSLFATDIIQPQHF
15 once TRBD1 TRBJ1-6 TRBV19 TGTGCCAGTAGTATGGGGGACAGATCAAATTCACCCCTCCACTTT CASSMGDRSNSPLHF
14 - - TRBJ1-2 TRBV5-6 TGTGCCAGCAGCTTGCTCCAACTGGGCTATGGCTACACCTTC CASSLLQLGYGYTF
14 - - TRBJ2-7 TRBV11-2 TGTGCCAGCAGCTTTGTACGATCCTCCTACGAGCAGTACTTC CASSFVRSSYEQYF
15 - - TRBJ1-1 TRBV11-3 TGTGCCAGCAGCTTAGCGGGACGTCCGAACACTGAAGCTTTCTTT CASSLAGRPNTEAFF
12 - - TRBJ2-2 TRBV7-2 TGTGCCAGCAGCCCATCCACCGGGGAGCTGTTTTTT CASSPSTGELFF
16 once - TRBJ2-7 TRBV28 TGTGCCAGCAGTTCCCCGGGGGAAACGATCTCCTACGAGCAGTACTTC CASSSPGETISYEQYF
13 - - TRBJ1-2 TRBV30 TGTGCCTGGAGTGTATGGGGTTCGGGAGGCTACACCTTC CAWSVWGSGGYTF
16 - TRBD1 TRBJ1-2 TRBV7-9 TGTGCCAGCAGCTTAGATGGGACAGCCGCTAGCTATGGCTACACCTTC CASSLDGTAASYGYTF
13 - - TRBJ2-5 TRBV3-1/TRBV3-2 TGTGCCAGCAGCCTCAGGAGCGTTGAGACCCAGTACTTC CASSLRSVETQYF
13 - - TRBJ2-7 TRBV28 TGTGCCAGCATGGGCGGTCAGGTCGACGAGCAGTACTTC CASMGGQVDEQYF
18 - TRBD2 TRBJ2-3 TRBV7-9 TGTGCCAGCAGCTTAGGTCCTCCGGGACTAGCGGGAGAGCGGGGGCAGTATTTT CASSLGPPGLAGERGQYF
14 - TRBD1 TRBJ2-2 TRBV10-3 TGTGCCATCAGAGCAGGGACAGGGACCGGGGAGCTGTTTTTT CAIRAGTGTGELFF
13 - - TRBJ2-5 TRBV24-1 TGTGCCACCAGTGGGTGGGGCGGGGAGACCCAGTACTTC CATSGWGGETQYF
14 - TRBD1 TRBJ1-5 TRBV28 TGTGCCAGCAGTGATACAGGGGAATATCAGCCCCAGCATTTT CASSDTGEYQPQHF
13 - - TRBJ2-7 TRBV24-1 TGTGCCACCATGTCGGGGGAGTCCTACGAGCAGTACTTC CATMSGESYEQYF
12 - - TRBJ2-7 TRBV7-8 TGTGCCAGCAGCTTAAGGGGGACCGAGCAGTACTTC CASSLRGTEQYF
13 - - TRBJ1-5 TRBV24-1 TGTGCCACCAGTGATTCGGCTGGTCAGCCCCAGCATTTT CATSDSAGQPQHF
16 - - TRBJ2-2 TRBV5-1 TGCGCCAGCAGCTTGCGGGAGTATGTGAACACCGGGGAGCTGTTTTTT CASSLREYVNTGELFF
14 - - TRBJ1-3 TRBV7-2 TGTGCCAGCAGCTCAGGAGGGCAGGGAAACACCATATATTTT CASSSGGQGNTIYF
13 - - TRBJ1-4 TRBV20-1 TGCAGTGCTAGTTCCAGCCGCCAGGAAAAACTGTTTTTT CSASSSRQEKLFF
16 once - TRBJ1-1 TRBV3-1/TRBV3-2 TGTGCCAGCAGCCAAGCCGGTCAGTTCATGAACACTGAAGCTTTCTTT CASSQAGQFMNTEAFF
15 - TRBD2 TRBJ2-1 TRBV7-3 TGTGCCAGCAGCTTAATGATAGCGGGAGAATATGAGCAGTTCTTC CASSLMIAGEYEQFF
15 - - TRBJ2-7 TRBV2 TGTGCCAGCAGTGAAGAGGGGGTTGGTTCCTACGAGCAGTACTTC CASSEEGVGSYEQYF
16 - TRBD2 TRBJ2-5 TRBV13 TGTGCCAGCAGCTTCCGGACTAGCGGGGGAGGAGAGACCCAGTACTTC CASSFRTSGGGETQYF
13 few - TRBJ2-3 TRBV2 TGTGCCAGCAGTGACCCTGGCACAGATACGCAGTATTTT CASSDPGTDTQYF
16 - TRBD1 TRBJ1-2 TRBV9 TGTGCCAGCAGTTTTTCGGCCCGGGACAGTGGTTATGGCTACACCTTC CASSFSARDSGYGYTF